This T cell receptor (beta chain) was documented in a study of shared clonotypes between healthy human individuals. The assay was immunoSEQ multiplex PCR, and TCRdb's table has in-frame clones only and misses some. The profile covers over a million clones, with more than 95% appearing a single time and roughly 1.2% taken by the ten largest. Donors, healthy HIV-negative adults, lacked recent acute infections or vaccinations. Germline-derived CDR1 and CDR2 are LNHDA and SQIVND (reference sequence). The germline V and J ends were trimmed by 8 bases and 4 bases, with 8 bases remaining between them. The CDR3 runs 11 residues.

The rearrangement links TRBV19 to TRBJ2-5; D not certain. The origin of this receptor is a man in his thirties or forties in good health. Source material: naive CD4+ T cells sorted from blood. The sample's subset: CD45RA+ positively selected. The CDR3 bases are TGTGCCAGTTCCGGTCGAGAGACCCAGTACTTC. Protein product: CASSGRETQYF.